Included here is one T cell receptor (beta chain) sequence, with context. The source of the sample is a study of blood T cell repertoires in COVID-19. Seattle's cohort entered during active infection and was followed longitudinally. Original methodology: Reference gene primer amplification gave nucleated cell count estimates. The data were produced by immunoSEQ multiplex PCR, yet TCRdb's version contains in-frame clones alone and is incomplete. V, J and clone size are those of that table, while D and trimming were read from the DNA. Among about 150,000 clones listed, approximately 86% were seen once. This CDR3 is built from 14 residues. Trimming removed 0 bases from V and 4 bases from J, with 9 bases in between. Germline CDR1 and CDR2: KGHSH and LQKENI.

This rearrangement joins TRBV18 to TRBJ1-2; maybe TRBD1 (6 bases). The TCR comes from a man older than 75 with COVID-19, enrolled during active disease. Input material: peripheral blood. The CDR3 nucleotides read TGTGCCAGCTCACCACCGTCAGGGGCCTATGGCTACACCTTC. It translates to CASSPPSGAYGYTF.